This T cell receptor beta chain appears in the sequencing data of a study of cytomegalovirus exposure and HLA in healthy donors. The wider study: The platform used for the 120 validation repertoires matched that of the approximately 670 first-cohort repertoires, a later analysis reported.

Sequencing was performed with immunoSEQ multiplex PCR; in TCRdb, only in-frame clones are kept and a portion is missing. The sample consists of tens of thousands of clones, about 94% of them appearing once. V gave up 1 base and J gave up 1 base, with 16 bases separating them. Germline assignment: CDR1 LNHDA and CDR2 SQIVND (reference sequence). The CDR3 sequence is 17 residues long. The chain recombines TRBV19 with TRBJ2-5, with D tentatively TRBD2 (6 bases). The receptor was isolated from a man younger than 35 in good health and CMV-seropositive. Sequenced: PBMCs. CDR3 in amino acids: CASSIVNLGGAQETQYF. CDR3 bases: TGTGCCAGTAGTATAGTAAACCTCGGCGGGGCCCAAGAGACCCAGTACTTC.